This T cell receptor beta chain comes out of a study of CD8+ T cells in alopecia areata (dated by TCRdb to between 2018 and 2020). About the study as a whole: The treated patients, all with moderate-to-severe alopecia areata, were enrolled in an open-label pilot trial of oral tofacitinib given at 5 to 10 mg twice daily. Scalp tissue and sorted CD4+ and CD8+ peripheral blood T cells from patchy and totalis/universalis alopecia areata patients and from healthy controls were covered by human TCRbeta sequencing. Tofacitinib was administered for 6 to 18 months, and 6 months of follow-up off drug were then conducted to assess delayed response and recurrence. For the treated patients, the SALT score, which quantifies what percentage of scalp surface area is affected, served as the measure of disease severity. Biopsies were taken from tofacitinib-treated patients at baseline and at 4 and 24 weeks of treatment, and a later scalp biopsy was taken in several of the tofacitinib-treated patients. immunoSEQ multiplex PCR using 35 Vbeta forward primers and 13 Jbeta reverse primers was used to amplify TCRbeta CDR3 regions. To study T cell clonal expansion in alopecia areata, the researchers applied high-throughput TCRbeta sequencing to both the C3H/HeJ mouse model and human patients. Scalp clonality was compared across normal scalp (n=4), patchy alopecia areata scalp (n=8), and alopecia totalis/universalis scalp (n=8). The RNA source kit depended on sample type: the PAXgene miRNA kit for fixed scalp, the miRNeasy kit for PBMCs, and the RNeasy kit for mouse skin.

Study-wide conclusions, independent of this receptor: Shared TCR sequences between patients were less evident than in mice, which may be partly attributable to HLA diversity in the patient population. Unlike mouse skin, where gammadelta T cells dominate, normal human skin contains resident alphabeta T cells that get sequenced too, which complicates analysis of the scalp TCR repertoire. Because the treated cohort was small and included a single nonresponder, larger studies are needed to assess links between baseline CD8+ expansion and response. Compared with normal scalp, lesional scalp, particularly in alopecia totalis/universalis, had higher clonality and more expanded CD8+ clones, which suggests antigenic drive. Tofacitinib significantly decreased scalp clonality and the number of expanded CD8+ clones among the top 100 scalp clones. Many expanded lesional clones persisted in scalp and blood during tofacitinib treatment, which may partly explain relapse after stopping treatment.

The sample's time point label, decoded: around 22 weeks on oral tofacitinib. The treatment or condition label, as the study defines it: oral pan-JAK inhibitor, 5-10 mg twice daily. From alopecia areata patients, peripheral blood was collected along with lesional scalp punch biopsies. After PBMCs were isolated by density centrifugation and stained for CD3, CD4 and CD8, a FACSAria was used to sort CD4+ and CD8+ T cells. To note about this clone: Its cognate antigen has yet to be identified. No much larger clonotype is one base removed from it; base qualities were not supplied.

As encoded in the germline V gene, CDR1 is SQVTM while CDR2 is ANQGSEA. Spanning cysteine to phenylalanine, the CDR3 consists of 14 amino acids. Solely the CDR3 DNA is kept, with 42 bases framed from the first base. Trimming leaves V shorter by 5 bases and J shorter by 7 bases, with the junction holding 8 bases beyond the gene matches. To prepare the library, the immunoSEQ multiplex PCR assay was applied. RNA was extracted from all samples and reverse transcribed into cDNA, which served as template for TCR sequencing. SuperScript III was used for first-strand cDNA synthesis, primed with a 2:1 mix of oligo-dT and random hexamers. A synthetic immune receptor repertoire was used to measure amplification bias, and any remaining bias was corrected computationally. Turning to the authors' computational methods: After raw reads were preprocessed to remove errors, the CDR3 was defined following IMGT conventions as running from the conserved cysteine to phenylalanine. Clonality was calculated as 1 minus Shannon entropy normalized by log2 of the number of productive unique TCRs. Whether each scalp clone was CD4 or CD8 was inferred by checking scalp TCRbeta sequences against the CD4 and CD8 repertoires from sorted blood. In TCRdb, the immuneACCESS table is reduced to in-frame sequences with V and J assigned. These tables do not hold every clone; where another copy was compared, an unresolved V gene accounts for under half, and the others remain unexplained. V and J calls and clone size are copied from that table; D and trimming were computed from the DNA. This sample has 75,000 to 80,000 clones in its table, and approximately 72% of those were observed once. About a quarter of the sample is taken by the ten largest.

This receptor was obtained from a human donor with alopecia areata. This sequence uses TRBV29-1 and TRBJ2-2, and 9 junctional nucleotides match TRBD2. This specimen was CD8+ T cells sorted from blood, taken at week 24, from a patient treated with tofacitinib. The DNA reads as follows: TGCAGCGTTTTAGCGGGAGTGGAGATCGGGGAGCTGTTTTTT. It codes for CSVLAGVEIGELFF.